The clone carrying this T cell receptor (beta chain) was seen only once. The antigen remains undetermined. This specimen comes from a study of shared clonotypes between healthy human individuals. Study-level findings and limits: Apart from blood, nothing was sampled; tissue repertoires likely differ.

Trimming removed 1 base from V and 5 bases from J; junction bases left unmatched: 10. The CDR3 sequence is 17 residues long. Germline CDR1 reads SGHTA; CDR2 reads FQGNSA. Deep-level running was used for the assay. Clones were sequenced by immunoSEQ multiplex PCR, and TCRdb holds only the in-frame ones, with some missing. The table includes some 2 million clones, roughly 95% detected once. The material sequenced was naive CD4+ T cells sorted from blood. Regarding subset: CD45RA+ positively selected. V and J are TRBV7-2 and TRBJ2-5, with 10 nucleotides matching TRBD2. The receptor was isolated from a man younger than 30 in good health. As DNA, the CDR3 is TGTGCCAGCAGCTTAGTTCAGGCTAGCGGGAGCCGGGAGACCCAGTACTTC. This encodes CASSLVQASGSRETQYF.